Below, 28 T cell receptor beta chains from the same sample are listed, as sequenced in a study of blood T cell repertoires in COVID-19. Profiled with immunoSEQ multiplex PCR; TCRdb holds only in-frame clones, not every one. The sample lists nearly 350,000 clones; about 90% were seen once. The sequencing sample was made of PBMCs or T cells enriched from blood (not recorded which). The source of these receptors is a woman aged 30 to 39 who had recovered from COVID-19.

CDR3 sequence (DNA): TGTGCCACCAGCAGAGACCCAGGGGGGGCGGGAGGAAAAAACATTCAGTACTTC. Its protein is CATSRDPGGAGGKNIQYF. The V and J genes are TRBV15 and TRBJ2-4, with a possible D match to TRBD2 (8 bases). Per the germline V gene, CDR1 is LNHNV and CDR2 is YYDKDF (reference sequence). The length of the CDR3 is 18 residues. V was clipped by 0 bases and J by 4 bases, with 19 bases between them.

This chain links TRBV28 with TRBJ2-2; 11 bases match TRBD1. This CDR3 contains 16 residues. Germline V gene sequence: CDR1 MDHEN, CDR2 SYDVKM. J lost 5 bases, V lost 2 bases, and 4 bases had no gene match. CDR3 sequence reads: CASSLVGTGGTGELFF. CDR3 sequence (DNA): TGTGCCAGCAGTTTAGTTGGGACAGGGGGGACCGGGGAGCTGTTTTTT. The whole variable domain, remainder taken from reference TRBV28 and TRBJ2-2, is DVKVTQSSRYLVKRTGEKVFLECVQDMDHENMFWYRQDPGLGLRLIYFSYDVKMKEKGDIPEGYSVSREKKERFSLILESASTNQTSMYLCASSLVGTGGTGELFFGEGSRLTVL.

This clone was seen a handful of times. CDR3 sequence (DNA): TGTGCCAGCACCTCGACAGGGCTGAGTGGCTACACCTTC. Translation gives CASTSTGLSGYTF. The chain links TRBV14 to TRBJ1-2, with 7 nucleotides matching TRBD1. Germline V gives CDR1 SGHDN, CDR2 FVKESK. Unmatched junction bases numbered 9, after V lost 7 bases and J lost 7 bases. The CDR3 has 13 residues.

This clone was seen only once. The chain uses TRBV28 and TRBJ2-7; 7 bases fit TRBD1. J was trimmed by 5 bases and V by 4 bases; bases with no gene match: 5. This CDR3 is 13 amino acids long. Germline values: CDR1 MDHEN, CDR2 SYDVKM. The CDR3 DNA follows: TGTGCCAGCAGTTCTAACAGGGGCCACGAGCAGTACTTC. Translating it yields CASSSNRGHEQYF.

In DNA form, the CDR3 reads TGTGCCAGCCGCAGGAGGTATGGCTACACCTTC. Protein sequence: CASRRRYGYTF. The chain employs TRBV12-3 or TRBV12-4 and TRBJ1-2; D gene unclear. The ends were cut back, 8 bases at V and 5 bases at J, with 9 bases in the middle. This CDR3 is 11 amino acids long.

This rearrangement joins TRBV25-1 to TRBJ2-7, with a tentative D call TRBD2 (5 bases). Germline CDR1 reads MGHDK; CDR2 reads SYGVNS. The CDR3 sequence is 14 residues long. V lost 6 bases, J lost 2 bases, and 14 bases lay in between. CDR3 amino acids: CASRVNGVPYEQYF. The CDR3, as DNA: TGTGCCAGCAGGGTCAACGGGGTCCCCTACGAGCAGTACTTC.

The sample holds a few counts of this clone. The chain recombines TRBV28 with TRBJ1-2, with D possibly being TRBD1 (6 bases). CDR1 and CDR2 from the germline V gene are MDHEN and SYDVKM. The CDR3 totals 15 residues. Trimming left V 8 bases short and J 1 base short, with 17 bases between. The CDR3 protein is CASSGTTGNNYGYTF. DNA of the CDR3: TGTGCCAGCTCCGGGACAACTGGGAATAACTATGGCTACACCTTC.

This clone was observed a single time. This chain uses TRBV2 with TRBJ1-2; a possible D gene is TRBD1 (5 bases). Germline loops: CDR1 SNHLY, CDR2 FYNNEI. V shed 8 bases and J shed 2 bases, with 18 bases lying between them. The CDR3 consists of 15 residues. CDR3 amino acids: CASGLDTPTNYGYTF. In DNA form, the CDR3 reads TGTGCCAGCGGCCTGGACACCCCGACAAACTATGGCTACACCTTC.

The gene calls are TRBV2 and TRBJ2-2, with TRBD1 as a possible D gene (5 bases). CDR1 is SNHLY and CDR2 is FYNNEI in the germline V gene. V gave up 4 bases and J gave up 6 bases, with 15 bases separating them. CDR3 length: 15 residues. In DNA form, the CDR3 reads TGTGCCAGCAGTGTACAGGATAGGATGGCCGGGGAGCTGTTTTTT. Translating it yields CASSVQDRMAGELFF.

In its sample, this clone was seen a few times. The chain links TRBV7-9 to TRBJ2-4; no reliable D call. Germline lookup yields CDR1 SEHNR and CDR2 FQNEAQ (reference sequence). Trimming cost V 2 bases and J 0 bases, with 8 bases left between them. The CDR3 has 15 residues. DNA of the CDR3: TGTGCCAGCAGCTTACTAATCGGAGCCAAAAACATTCAGTACTTC. Its translation: CASSLLIGAKNIQYF.

This chain connects TRBV27 to TRBJ2-2, with unresolved D. With 3 bases removed from V and 0 bases from J, the gap between germline ends came to 5 bases. Germline V CDR1 and CDR2: MNHEY, SMNVEV (reference sequence). CDR3 length: 14 residues. CDR3 DNA: TGTGCCAGCAGTTTGTTCACGAACACCGGGGAGCTGTTTTTT. Translation gives CASSLFTNTGELFF.

CDR3 amino acids: CASSFGADNEKLFF. The CDR3 bases are TGCGCCAGCAGCTTTGGGGCCGATAATGAAAAACTGTTTTTT. The chain joins TRBV5-1 to TRBJ1-4, with a possible D match to TRBD1 (5 bases). CDR1 is SGHRS and CDR2 is YFSETQ in the germline V gene. The CDR3 runs to 14 residues. Deletions cut 2 bases from V and 4 bases from J, with 9 bases between.

The chain employs TRBV5-8 and TRBJ2-1, with TRBD1 matching 9 bases. Germline lookup yields CDR1 SGHTS and CDR2 YDEGEE. The junction had 11 bases not matched to a gene; V was cut back by 4 bases and J by 6 bases. The CDR3 length is 16 residues. CDR3 bases: TGTGCCAGCAGCACTCTTGGAATGACAGGGGGCAATGAGCAGTTCTTC. The encoded protein is CASSTLGMTGGNEQFF.

The count of this clone is one. The chain recombines TRBV4-2 with TRBJ2-2, with TRBD2 matching 9 bases. The V gene's germline CDR1 is LGHNA and CDR2 YNFKEQ. J was trimmed by 8 bases and V by 0 bases; bases with no gene match: 7. The CDR3 extends over 16 amino acids. CDR3 sequence reads: CASSQEAGGGAGELFF. CDR3 bases: TGTGCCAGCAGCCAAGAGGCCGGCGGGGGGGCAGGGGAGCTGTTTTTT.

The V and J genes are TRBV6-2 or TRBV6-3 and TRBJ1-1; D call uncertain. Germline V lookup: CDR1 MNHEY, CDR2 SVGEGT. The CDR3 is made up of 13 amino acids. Trimming cost V 5 bases and J 0 bases, with 7 bases left between them. This CDR3 reads CASSQTLNTEAFF. The CDR3 nucleotides are TGTGCCAGCAGTCAGACTCTGAACACTGAAGCTTTCTTT.

The chain employs TRBV5-5 and TRBJ2-5, with TRBD1 matching over 10 bases. Germline V gives CDR1 SGHKS, CDR2 YYEKEE (reference sequence). The CDR3 length is 14 residues. The junction had 2 bases not matched to a gene; V was cut back by 5 bases and J by 1 base. CDR3 DNA: TGTGCCAGCAGACGGACAGGGGGCCAAGAGACCCAGTACTTC. Its translation is CASRRTGGQETQYF.

This chain connects TRBV2 to TRBJ1-5; D may be TRBD1 (6 bases). Germline V gene data show CDR1 as SNHLY and CDR2 as FYNNEI. The CDR3 is 15 residues long. V lost 5 bases and J 0 bases, leaving 11 bases between the germline ends. The DNA of the CDR3 is TGTGCCAGCAGTAGCACAGGGAATAGCAATCAGCCCCAGCATTTT. Amino acids: CASSSTGNSNQPQHF.

The chain is built from TRBV5-1 and TRBJ1-1; no reliable D call. The CDR3 spans 13 residues. The V gene lost 1 base and the J gene lost 7 bases, with 11 bases spanning the gap. The V gene's germline CDR1 is SGHRS and CDR2 YFSETQ. DNA for the CDR3: TGCGCCAGCAGCTTGTTCGGAGAGGGTGAAGCTTTCTTT. It specifies CASSLFGEGEAFF.

The V gene is TRBV10-3, the J gene TRBJ1-5, with TRBD1 matching 10 bases. V trimming: 2 bases; J trimming: 5 bases; junction bases outside the gene matches: 0. The CDR3 has 14 residues. The V gene's germline CDR1 is ENHRY and CDR2 SYGVKD. This chain's CDR3 is CAISEDRGHQPQHF. CDR3 in DNA: TGTGCCATCAGTGAGGACAGGGGGCATCAGCCCCAGCATTTT.

This clone came up once. CDR3 sequence: CATRDNSNTGELFF. The CDR3 DNA sequence: TGTGCCACCAGGGACAACTCGAACACCGGGGAGCTGTTTTTT. The V gene is TRBV10-3, the J gene TRBJ2-2, with a tentative D call TRBD1 (6 bases). CDR3 size: 14 residues. Germline assignment: CDR1 ENHRY and CDR2 SYGVKD. V was trimmed by 10 bases and J by 0 bases, leaving 12 bases between them.

The CDR3, as DNA: TGTGCCAGCAGCCAAGATATCTCGAGCTCTGGAAACACCATATATTTT. This encodes CASSQDISSSGNTIYF. The chain joins TRBV3-1 (or the pseudogene TRBV3-2) to TRBJ1-3; unclear D gene. The germline CDR1 and CDR2 sequences are LGHDT and YNNKEL (reference sequence). The CDR3 sequence is 16 residues long. V lost 0 bases to trimming and J lost 0 bases, with 9 bases between them.

The V gene is TRBV28, the J gene TRBJ1-4; a weak D match, TRBD1 (6 bases). The germline V gene has CDR1 MDHEN and CDR2 SYDVKM. Trimming shortened V by 7 bases and J by 4 bases, and 13 bases separated the two germline ends. The CDR3 consists of 14 residues. The CDR3 sequence is CASNPGQLNEKLFF. DNA for the CDR3: TGTGCCAGCAACCCGGGACAACTTAATGAAAAACTGTTTTTT.

J is TRBJ2-3 and V is TRBV24-1; 9 bases match TRBD1. Germline loops: CDR1 KGHDR, CDR2 SFDVKD. CDR3 size: 16 residues. The ends lost 3 bases at V and 9 bases at J; junction bases unmatched: 12. CDR3 protein: CATSDSGTGSPWTQYF. The CDR3 nucleotides are TGTGCCACCAGTGATAGCGGGACAGGGTCCCCATGGACGCAGTATTTT.

V and J are TRBV4-1 and TRBJ1-2; possibly TRBD1 for D (6 bases). The germline V gene has CDR1 MGHRA and CDR2 YSYEKL. CDR3 length equals 16 residues. V lost 4 bases and J lost 8, with 23 bases in between. The CDR3 bases are TGCGCCAGCAGCCCACGCCCGGACAGCCCTGCCTGGGGCTACACCTTC. It encodes CASSPRPDSPAWGYTF.

The chain employs TRBV28 and TRBJ2-1; 7 positions match TRBD2. The V segment lost 2 bases and the J segment 8 bases; nucleotides outside the gene matches: 9. The germline V gene has CDR1 MDHEN and CDR2 SYDVKM. This CDR3 is 15 amino acids long. CDR3 protein: CASSLTTPAGYEQFF. DNA of the CDR3: TGTGCCAGCAGTTTAACGACCCCAGCGGGGTATGAGCAGTTCTTC.

This clone was detected a few times. The chain carries TRBV27 and TRBJ1-3; TRBD1 might be the D (6 bases). The CDR3 contains 13 residues. From germline, CDR1 is MNHEY and CDR2 SMNVEV (reference sequence). V was cut by 5 bases and J by 4 bases, with 9 bases left in between. In nucleotides, the CDR3 is TGTGCCAGCAGTACAGGGAGAGGAAACACCATATATTTT. It is translated as CASSTGRGNTIYF.

V usage is TRBV10-3 and J usage is TRBJ2-5; 11 bases fit TRBD2. V dropped 5 bases and J dropped 5; count of bases not matched to a gene: 1. Germline loops: CDR1 ENHRY, CDR2 SYGVKD. The CDR3 contains 13 residues. The CDR3 region is CAISRTSGETQYF. The CDR3 DNA reads as TGTGCCATCAGTCGGACTAGCGGGGAGACCCAGTACTTC.

The chain employs TRBV18 and TRBJ1-1; 7 nucleotides match TRBD1. V was pared by 3 bases and J by 4 bases, with 5 bases of the junction left unmatched. Per germline, CDR1 KGHSH and CDR2 LQKENI. This CDR3 region has 14 residues. In DNA, the CDR3 is TGTGCCAGCTCACCGTCGACAGGGAGCACTGAAGCTTTCTTT. Translated, it gives CASSPSTGSTEAFF. Supplemented by reference TRBV18 and TRBJ1-1, the full variable domain reads NAGVMQNPRHLVRRRGQEARLRCSPMKGHSHVYWYRQLPEEGLKFMVYLQKENIIDESGMPKERFSAEFPKEGPSILRIQQVVRGDSAAYFCASSPSTGSTEAFFGQGTRLTVV.